This T cell receptor beta chain was profiled in a study of blood T cell repertoires in COVID-19. Turning to the study itself: Some COVID-19 samples were acute and others convalescent; all came from the United States, Italy and Spain. The analysed material was cDNA or gDNA that came from T cells, B-cell-depleted T cells, or PBMCs.

This CDR3 region has 14 residues. V shed 3 bases, J shed 1 base, and the junction held 3 bases outside the gene matches. CDR1 is SGDLS, CDR2 YYNGEE, per germline. Original analysis: Estimates of nucleated cell counts were drawn from the amplification of reference gene primers. The assay was immunoSEQ multiplex PCR, and TCRdb's table has in-frame clones only and misses some. V, J and clone size derive from that table, while D and trimming were established from the DNA sequence. This repertoire shows approximately 94,000 clones, almost 80% found once; its top ten account for roughly a third. Sequenced sample: peripheral blood. The receptor was isolated from a man in his 70s with active or convalescent COVID-19. The rearrangement links TRBV9 to TRBJ2-7, with 8 nucleotides matching TRBD1. The DNA of the CDR3 is TGTGCCAGCAGCGCCGGGGACAGGTCCTACGAGCAGTACTTC. This codes for CASSAGDRSYEQYF.